Following are 8 T cell receptor beta chains from one sample sequenced in a study of T-cell reconstitution after alpha-beta-depleted transplantation in children. Unique molecular identifiers were incorporated into the prepared TCRbeta library. TCRdb re-derived calls from the PCR reads in MiXCR, one entry per CDR3 protein. The sample has some 190,000 distinct CDR3 sequences, over 8.5% seen once. The source was PBMCs, collected before TCRalphabeta/CD19-depleted stem cell transplant. The origin of the receptors is a boy aged 2 to 10 with acute myeloid leukemia, due to receive a stem cell transplant.

In this sample, this clonotype turned up many times. The V and J genes are TRBV27 and TRBJ2-7; D might be TRBD1 or TRBD2, each matching 7 bases. Germline V gene data show CDR1 as MNHEY and CDR2 as SMNVEV (reference sequence). This CDR3 is 14 amino acids long. Trimming stripped 9 bases from V and 7 bases from J, with 22 bases between. In nucleotides, the CDR3 is TGTGCCAGTAAGGGGGCTGTCTCCGGGGGGGAGCAGTACGTC. Amino acids: CASKGAVSGGEQYV.

In this sample, this clonotype turned up many times. The V call is TRBV2, the J call TRBJ2-4, with a weak D call TRBD1 (6 bases). V gave up 8 bases and J gave up 5 bases, with 10 bases separating them. The CDR3 spans 12 residues. The germline V gene encodes CDR1 SNHLY and CDR2 FYNNEI. The CDR3 DNA reads as TGTGCCAGCCGGAACAGGGAAAACATTCAGTACTTC. As protein: CASRNRENIQYF.

This clonotype was counted at least ten times. V and J are TRBV4-1 and TRBJ2-7; D possibly uses TRBD1 or TRBD2 (5 bases each). CDR1 and CDR2 from the germline V gene are MGHRA and YSYEKL. V shed 1 base and J shed 0 bases, with 10 bases lying between them. This CDR3 contains 15 residues. The CDR3 is CASSQVPGSSYEQYV. The DNA for the CDR3 is TGCGCCAGCAGCCAAGTACCAGGGAGCTCCTACGAGCAGTACGTC.

Comments on this clonotype: A read error is possible here, since a much larger clone lies one base away. Because the CDR3 is missing its conserved closing phenylalanine or tryptophan, this is likely a read error. The chain carries TRBV12-3 or TRBV12-4 and TRBJ1-1; D remains unclear. CDR3 length: 12 amino acids. For the CDR3, the DNA is TGTGCCATCAGTTTTATTTACACTGAAGCTTTCCTT. This translates into CAISFIYTEAFL.

The table lists this clonotype with a few counts. V usage is TRBV7-9 and J usage is TRBJ1-2, with 9 bases identical to TRBD1. Germline V gives CDR1 SEHNR, CDR2 FQNEAQ (reference sequence). The length of the CDR3 is 17 residues. Trimming removed 4 bases from V and 1 base from J; junction bases left unmatched: 10. This CDR3 is CASSSYRDRAINYGYTF. The CDR3 nucleotides read TGTGCCAGCAGCTCCTACCGGGACAGGGCTATTAACTATGGCTACACCTTC.

Concerning this clonotype itself: This may arise from a read error, as a much more abundant clone is one base away. CDR3 protein: CASGRATSWANVLTF. The CDR3 nucleotides read TGTGCCAGCGGGAGGGCCACCTCTTGGGCCAACGTCCTGACTTTC. The chain employs TRBV6-1 and TRBJ2-6, with 7 bases fitting TRBD2. CDR3 length: 15 residues. Germline-derived CDR1 and CDR2 are MNHNS and SASEGT.

This CDR3 reads CSATSGTGSGYTF. The CDR3 DNA sequence: TGCAGTGCTACCTCCGGGACAGGAAGCGGCTACACCTTC. The V and J genes are TRBV20-1 and TRBJ1-2; 8 bases fit TRBD1. This CDR3 contains 13 residues. After removal of 4 bases from V and 8 bases from J, the junction contained 9 bases not matched to a gene. Per the germline V gene, CDR1 is DFQATT and CDR2 is SNEGSKA (reference sequence).

This clonotype has a count of ten or more. The chain uses TRBV27 and TRBJ2-1; D perhaps matches TRBD1 (5 bases). V lost 6 bases, J lost 11 bases, and 17 bases lay in between. CDR1 is MNHEY and CDR2 is SMNVEV in the germline V gene (reference sequence). The CDR3 contains 13 residues. For the CDR3, the DNA is TGTGCCAGCAGAACCACTCAGGGTGGGCAGCAGTTCTTC. Protein product: CASRTTQGGQQFF.